The rows below give T cell receptor beta chains drawn from one sample of a study of T cell changes during pregnancy in multiple sclerosis. Produced via immunoSEQ multiplex PCR; TCRdb's table is partial and in-frame only. The sample contains roughly 72,000 clones, around 92% of which appear only once. Material: peripheral blood, obtained in the first trimester of pregnancy. These receptors originate from a female donor in good health, enrolled as a control in a pregnancy study. Both conserved end residues are part of each CDR3. The order of the fields is clone size, D gene, J gene, V gene, CDR3 protein, CDR3 DNA. D genes are given only for firm matches. Size is omitted from some rows. Given values are once, few, many or a class for expanded clones.

-,-,TRBJ1-4,TRBV28,CASSLLNEKLFF,TGTGCCAGCAGTTTACTGAATGAAAAACTGTTTTTT
-,-,TRBJ1-1,TRBV27,CASSFDRLTASVFEAFF,TGTGCCAGCAGTTTCGACAGGTTGACGGCATCTGTGTTTGAAGCTTTCTTT
-,TRBD2,TRBJ2-1,TRBV5-1,CASSPWTSGGGEQFF,TGCGCCAGCAGCCCGTGGACTAGCGGAGGAGGTGAGCAGTTCTTC
once,TRBD1,TRBJ2-5,TRBV9,CASSDGDRGPEETQYF,TGTGCCAGCAGCGATGGGGACAGGGGACCCGAAGAGACCCAGTACTTC
-,TRBD2,TRBJ2-1,TRBV10-1,CASSDPGRGRNEQFF,TGCGCCAGCAGTGACCCCGGGAGGGGGAGGAATGAGCAGTTCTTC
-,TRBD1,TRBJ2-7,TRBV19,CARSPTGTGKGLPYEQYF,TGTGCCAGGAGCCCCACCGGGACAGGCAAAGGATTACCCTACGAGCAGTACTTC
once,-,TRBJ1-6,TRBV25-1,CASRPDSINSPLHF,TGTGCCAGCAGGCCCGACAGTATCAATTCACCCCTCCACTTT
-,-,TRBJ1-4,TRBV7-2,CASSPRLTEKLFF,TGTGCCAGCAGCCCTAGGCTGACTGAAAAACTGTTTTTT
-,-,TRBJ2-5,TRBV5-1,CASSITGEPYQETQYF,TGCGCCAGCAGCATAACGGGGGAGCCGTACCAAGAGACCCAGTACTTC
-,-,TRBJ1-2,TRBV28,CASSFRGRAGGYTF,TGTGCCAGCAGTTTTAGGGGCAGGGCCGGTGGCTACACCTTC
-,-,TRBJ2-7,TRBV9,CASSLYRNDEQYF,TGTGCCAGCAGCCTATATCGTAATGACGAGCAGTACTTC
-,-,TRBJ2-7,TRBV14,CASGDYEQYF,TGTGCCAGTGGAGACTACGAGCAGTACTTC
-,-,TRBJ1-4,TRBV19,CASSIEQGSKLFF,TGTGCCAGTAGTATCGAGCAGGGTTCAAAACTGTTTTTT
once,TRBD1,TRBJ2-7,TRBV7-6,CASSLYQGAGRLGDEQYF,TGTGCCAGCAGCTTATACCAGGGGGCAGGGCGATTGGGCGACGAGCAGTACTTC
-,-,TRBJ1-1,TRBV18,CASSPLSGALSNTEAFF,TGTGCCAGCTCACCATTGTCAGGGGCCCTTAGTAACACTGAAGCTTTCTTT
-,TRBD2,TRBJ2-1,TRBV5-4,CASSLDGTSSYNEQFF,TGTGCCAGCAGCCTAGACGGGACTAGCTCCTACAATGAGCAGTTCTTC
-,TRBD1,TRBJ1-6,TRBV7-2,CASSPDRAKWTPLHF,TGTGCCAGCAGCCCCGACAGGGCAAAATGGACACCCCTCCACTTT
-,TRBD1,TRBJ1-3,TRBV30,CAWRSDRLSGNTIYF,TGTGCCTGGAGGTCGGACAGGCTCTCTGGAAACACCATATATTTT
-,-,TRBJ2-7,TRBV7-2,CASRVGQFDEQYF,TGTGCCAGCAGGGTCGGACAGTTCGACGAGCAGTACTTC
-,-,TRBJ1-1,TRBV7-2,CASSPLGGDTEAFF,TGTGCCAGCAGCCCCCTGGGGGGAGACACTGAAGCTTTCTTT
-,TRBD1,TRBJ1-2,TRBV5-8,CASSFDRGQANYGYTF,TGTGCCAGCAGCTTCGACAGGGGGCAAGCTAACTATGGCTACACCTTC
once,TRBD1,TRBJ1-4,TRBV18,CASSPQSAWTGNEKLFF,TGTGCCAGCTCACCCCAATCGGCCTGGACAGGCAATGAAAAACTGTTTTTT
-,TRBD1,TRBJ1-4,TRBV9,CASSVAGQDEKLFF,TGTGCCAGCAGCGTAGCTGGACAGGATGAAAAACTGTTTTTT
-,TRBD1,TRBJ1-2,TRBV6-1,CASGGTDPLFGYTF,TGTGCCAGCGGGGGGACAGACCCTTTATTCGGCTACACCTTC
-,-,TRBJ2-7,TRBV7-2,CASSLNGMAVEQYF,TGTGCCAGCAGCTTAAATGGTATGGCGGTCGAGCAGTACTTC
once,-,TRBJ2-4,TRBV4-3,CASSPDLAFAKNIQYF,TGCGCCAGCAGTCCAGACCTAGCGTTTGCCAAAAACATTCAGTACTTC
-,-,TRBJ1-3,TRBV19,CASSTRGNTIYF,TGTGCCAGTAGTACTAGAGGAAACACCATATATTTT
-,-,TRBJ1-1,TRBV5-4,CASSKGQIPEAFF,TGTGCCAGCAGCAAGGGACAAATACCTGAAGCTTTCTTT
-,-,TRBJ1-5,TRBV2,CASSLDSHLSNQPQHF,TGTGCCAGCAGTTTAGACAGTCACCTTAGCAATCAGCCCCAGCATTTT
-,TRBD1,TRBJ1-3,TRBV6-1,CASSGGGQGPNSGNTIYF,TGTGCCAGCAGTGGAGGGGGACAGGGCCCTAACTCTGGAAACACCATATATTTT
-,TRBD2,TRBJ2-7,TRBV4-3,CASSQDWEREGLYEQYF,TGCGCCAGCAGCCAAGATTGGGAGCGGGAGGGACTATACGAGCAGTACTTC
-,-,TRBJ2-5,TRBV5-1,CASSRLPPGAGGETQYF,TGCGCCAGCAGCCGACTCCCCCCCGGGGCAGGGGGGGAGACCCAGTACTTC